This paragraph covers one T cell receptor beta chain sequence. These data come from a study of cytomegalovirus exposure and HLA in healthy donors. PCR was performed using 60 Vbeta and 13 Jbeta primers. The repertoire was sequenced with immunoSEQ multiplex PCR; TCRdb's copy has only in-frame clones and lacks some. The data contain some 120,000 clones, around 84% of them seen just once; the ten biggest clones take up roughly 6.1%. The sample taken for sequencing was PBMCs. The origin of this receptor is a woman aged 40 to 50 in good health and CMV-seronegative.

Written as DNA, the CDR3 is TGTGCCAGCAGTTACGGGAGGGCCGGCCACGAGCAGTACTTC. It is translated as CASSYGRAGHEQYF. The chain recombines TRBV28 with TRBJ2-7; TRBD2 matches at 8 bases. The J segment lost 5 bases and the V segment lost 4 bases, leaving 7 bases of the junction unmatched. This CDR3 comprises 14 residues. Germline V gene data show CDR1 as MDHEN and CDR2 as SYDVKM.